This TCR beta chain was documented in a study of CD8+CD57+ T cells in acquired aplastic anemia. Study as a whole: Isolated CD4+ and CD8+ cells, once sorted, yielded DNA averaging roughly 3.2 ug.

Flow cytometry had shown expanded CD8+CD57+ cells in the patients chosen for sequencing. Per the germline V gene, CDR1 is SSHAT and CDR2 is FNYEAQ (reference sequence). This CDR3 spans 14 amino acids. V lost 5 bases to trimming and J lost 2 bases, with 11 bases between them. For CDR3 and TCR beta VDJ profiling, genomic DNA was the template used. TCRdb re-called the reads with MiXCR, one entry per CDR3 protein. The top ten hold 80% to 90% of the sample, which has fewer than 85,000 distinct CDR3 sequences, roughly 72% seen once. Sample: sorted CD4+, CD8+, or CD8+CD57+ T cells (not recorded which) from PBMCs. The gene calls are TRBV7-7 and TRBJ2-3, with D perhaps assigned TRBD1 or TRBD2 (6 bases each). The TCR originated in a human donor with aplastic anemia. The CDR3 sequence: CASSQGGFTDTQYF. The CDR3 nucleotides read TGTGCCAGCAGCCAAGGGGGGTTCACAGATACGCAGTATTTT.